Listed here are 30 T cell receptor beta chains from one sample, sequenced in a study of cytomegalovirus exposure and HLA in healthy donors. The PCR made use of 60 Vbeta and 13 Jbeta primers. The method was immunoSEQ multiplex PCR; TCRdb's version includes in-frame clones alone and lacks a portion of them. The sample lists more than 75,000 clones, around 79% seen once, with 2% to 3% in the top ten. The sample comprised PBMCs. The receptors here all came from a man aged 30 to 45 in good health and CMV-seronegative.

The chain employs TRBV29-1 and TRBJ1-1, with 8 nucleotides matching TRBD1. J was trimmed by 8 bases and V by 6 bases; bases with no gene match: 11. Germline V gene lookup returns CDR1 SQVTM and CDR2 ANQGSEA. This CDR3 has 13 residues. The CDR3 region has the DNA TGCAGCGTGAGGACAGGGTCCCCGGGGGAAGCTTTCTTT. This sequence encodes CSVRTGSPGEAFF.

V gene TRBV4-2 combines with J gene TRBJ1-2, with a possible D match to TRBD1 (5 bases). CDR1 and CDR2 from the germline V gene are LGHNA and YNFKEQ. This CDR3 has 14 residues. V dropped 6 bases and J dropped 5 bases, with 16 bases sitting between them. The CDR3 nucleotides are TGTGCCAGCAGTCATTTAAACAGGACGTATGGCTACACCTTC. It encodes CASSHLNRTYGYTF.

The V gene is TRBV19, the J gene TRBJ2-5; no clear D. Deletions cut 2 bases from V and 0 bases from J, with 4 bases between. The CDR3 runs 13 residues. Germline-derived CDR1 and CDR2 are LNHDA and SQIVND (reference sequence). CDR3 residues: CASSIQNQETQYF. The CDR3 DNA follows: TGTGCCAGTAGTATACAAAACCAAGAGACCCAGTACTTC.

This chain joins TRBV28 and TRBJ1-6, with D possibly being TRBD1 (6 bases). Per germline, CDR1 MDHEN and CDR2 SYDVKM. This CDR3 comprises 13 residues. The V and J ends lost 10 bases and 4 bases respectively, with 11 bases between them. The CDR3: CATRQVYNSPLHF. The CDR3 bases are TGTGCCACGAGACAGGTTTATAATTCACCCCTCCACTTT.

The table lists this clone with a count of one. The chain is built from TRBV6-6 and TRBJ2-3; tentatively, D is TRBD2 (6 bases). The germline V and J ends were trimmed by 6 bases and 2 bases, with 12 bases remaining between them. Germline lookup yields CDR1 MNHNY and CDR2 SVGAGI (reference sequence). This CDR3 is built from 14 residues. This CDR3 reads CASSPRGYTDTQYF. Written as DNA, the CDR3 is TGTGCCAGCAGCCCCCGGGGGTACACAGATACGCAGTATTTT.

This rearrangement joins TRBV7-6 to TRBJ2-1; 9 positions match TRBD2. The germline gives CDR1 SGHVS, CDR2 FNYEAQ. The ends lost 1 base at V and 4 bases at J; junction bases unmatched: 8. This CDR3 region has 17 residues. This chain's CDR3 is CASSLDPLAGVYNEQFF. The CDR3 bases are TGTGCCAGCAGCTTAGACCCTTTAGCGGGAGTTTACAATGAGCAGTTCTTC.

In this sample, this clone turned up once. The V gene is TRBV6-5, the J gene TRBJ2-7, with TRBD2 matching over 10 bases. Germline values: CDR1 MNHEY, CDR2 SVGAGI. CDR3 length equals 14 residues. The junction had 9 bases not matched to a gene; V was cut back by 7 bases and J by 6 bases. The CDR3 region is CASKRASGSGEQYF. The CDR3 region has the DNA TGTGCCAGCAAAAGGGCTAGCGGGAGTGGCGAGCAGTACTTC.

This clone was seen once. The rearrangement links TRBV25-1 to TRBJ1-6, with D uncertain. The CDR3 is made up of 12 amino acids. Deletions cut 2 bases from V and 10 bases from J, with 6 bases between. The germline V gene has CDR1 MGHDK and CDR2 SYGVNS. The CDR3 region has the DNA TGTGCCAGCAGTGAACAGAAATCACCCCTCCACTTT. Protein product: CASSEQKSPLHF.

CDR3 bases: TGTGCCAGTAGTATCAGGGGCAATGAGCAGTTCTTC. Protein product: CASSIRGNEQFF. The rearrangement links TRBV19 to TRBJ2-1, with a weak D call TRBD1 (6 bases). This CDR3 region has 12 residues. Germline CDR1 reads LNHDA; CDR2 reads SQIVND (reference sequence). Trimming removed 3 bases from V and 6 bases from J, with 6 bases in between.

This chain joins TRBV4-2 and TRBJ1-1; D may be TRBD1 (5 bases). V gave up 0 bases and J gave up 0 bases, with 11 bases separating them. Germline V gene sequence: CDR1 LGHNA, CDR2 YNFKEQ. There are 16 residues in the CDR3. CDR3 coding DNA: TGTGCCAGCAGCCAAGATCGGGGACTCCTGAACACTGAAGCTTTCTTT. It yields the protein CASSQDRGLLNTEAFF.

There are a few counts of this clone. The limits of the CDR3 on the DNA are not certain, so only TCRdb's listed CDR3 is given. V is TRBV4-1 and J is TRBJ1-1; the table's D call of TRBD1 was not tested on the DNA. Germline CDR1 and CDR2: MGHRA and YSYEKL. The length of the CDR3 is 13 amino acids, counting both ends. CDR3 sequence: CASSQFVGQGSFF.

V is TRBV20-1 and J is TRBJ2-7; D is possibly TRBD1 (6 bases). In germline, CDR1 is DFQATT, CDR2 SNEGSKA (reference sequence). There are 11 residues in the CDR3. The V end was cut by 4 bases, the J end by 5 bases, with 9 bases between. The CDR3 loop is CSAKGTNEQYF. The CDR3 DNA follows: TGCAGTGCTAAAGGGACAAACGAGCAGTACTTC.

The J gene is TRBJ2-7, the V gene TRBV7-2; the D gene is possibly TRBD2 (6 bases). The V end was cut by 6 bases, the J end by 2 bases, with 17 bases between. Germline lookup yields CDR1 SGHTA and CDR2 FQGNSA. The CDR3 spans 15 residues. CDR3 residues: CASSNFGTHTYEQYF. For the CDR3, the DNA is TGTGCCAGCAGTAACTTCGGGACTCATACCTACGAGCAGTACTTC.

This chain uses TRBV10-3 with TRBJ1-4, with D tentatively TRBD1 (5 bases). The CDR3 spans 15 residues. The germline CDR1 and CDR2 sequences are ENHRY and SYGVKD. Trimming pared 0 bases from V and 8 bases from J, leaving 13 bases between. DNA for the CDR3: TGTGCCATCAGTGAGTCGAGGCAGGGCGGCGAAAAACTGTTTTTT. It encodes CAISESRQGGEKLFF.

The chain is built from TRBV4-3 and TRBJ2-1, with 10 bases fitting TRBD1. CDR3 length: 14 amino acids. Germline trimming cut 4 bases from V and 8 bases from J; bases unmatched to any gene: 5. CDR1 and CDR2 (germline): LGHNA, YSLEER. The CDR3 DNA reads TGCGCCAGCAGCCGACGACAGGGGGCAGATGAGCAGTTCTTC. Translating gives CASSRRQGADEQFF.

This chain's CDR3 is CAISGNRQTPNTGELFF. The CDR3, as DNA: TGTGCCATCAGTGGAAATCGACAGACACCGAACACCGGGGAGCTGTTTTTT. This chain joins TRBV10-3 and TRBJ2-2, with D tentatively TRBD1 (5 bases). Trimming took off 4 bases at V and 0 bases at J, with 15 bases between the two ends. This CDR3 is built from 17 residues. The germline gives CDR1 ENHRY, CDR2 SYGVKD.

The chain recombines TRBV18 with TRBJ1-1; the D gene is possibly TRBD1 (6 bases). The CDR3 loop spans 15 amino acids. V was trimmed by 0 bases and J by 1 base, leaving 9 bases between them. Germline lookup yields CDR1 KGHSH and CDR2 LQKENI. CDR3 sequence (DNA): TGTGCCAGCTCACCACCGGAAGGGGGGAACACTGAAGCTTTCTTT. Protein sequence: CASSPPEGGNTEAFF.

The CDR3 bases are TGTGCCAGCAGCTTCGGGAGGAGCGGGAGCCTCTCCTACAATGAGCAGTTCTTC. It translates to CASSFGRSGSLSYNEQFF. The rearrangement uses TRBV7-9 and TRBJ2-1; 8 positions match TRBD2. CDR3 length equals 18 residues. The junction had 10 bases not matched to a gene; V was cut back by 3 bases and J by 0 bases. Germline V gene data show CDR1 as SEHNR and CDR2 as FQNEAQ (reference sequence).

The chain employs TRBV5-1 and TRBJ2-5; D not certain. Germline V gives CDR1 SGHRS, CDR2 YFSETQ. The CDR3 sequence is 13 residues long. Trimming cost V 1 base and J 5 bases, with 9 bases left between them. The CDR3 sequence is CASSLQPRETQYF. As DNA, the CDR3 is TGCGCCAGCAGCTTGCAACCTAGGGAGACCCAGTACTTC. The full variable domain, completed using reference TRBV5-1 and TRBJ2-5, is KAGVTQTPRYLIKTRGQQVTLSCSPISGHRSVSWYQQTPGQGLQFLFEYFSETQRNKGNFPGRFSGRQFSNSRSEMNVSTLELGDSALYLCASSLQPRETQYFGPGTRLLVL.

The chain employs TRBV30 and TRBJ1-3, with D tentatively TRBD1 (5 bases). The CDR3 is 13 amino acids. The germline V gene has CDR1 GTSNPN and CDR2 SVGIG (reference sequence). For the CDR3, the DNA is TGTGGGGACCGGGGGACCTCTGGAAACACCATATATTTT. Translation: CGDRGTSGNTIYF.

This clone was recorded once. The chain couples TRBV5-6 to TRBJ2-3, with a tentative D call TRBD1 (6 bases). The CDR3 contains 14 residues. Germline-derived CDR1 and CDR2 are SGHDT and YYEEEE. V was clipped by 4 bases and J by 1 base, with 10 bases between them. In DNA, the CDR3 is TGTGCCAGCAGCCAAGAGGGGGGCACAGATACGCAGTATTTT. Amino acid sequence: CASSQEGGTDTQYF.

V gene TRBV7-9 combines with J gene TRBJ2-2; 13 bases map to TRBD2. Germline CDR1 and CDR2: SEHNR and FQNEAQ (reference sequence). The CDR3 has 15 amino acids. V gave up 5 bases and J gave up 6 bases; unmatched junction bases: 3. CDR3 protein: CASSLTSGGPGELFF. In DNA form, the CDR3 reads TGTGCCAGCAGCCTGACTAGCGGGGGGCCCGGGGAGCTGTTTTTT.

The chain employs TRBV7-9 and TRBJ2-1; 7 bases agree with TRBD2. J was trimmed by 2 bases and V by 5 bases; bases with no gene match: 3. Germline-derived CDR1 and CDR2 are SEHNR and FQNEAQ (reference sequence). The CDR3 runs to 14 residues. DNA for the CDR3: TGTGCCAGCAGCCGAAGCGGGACCTACAATGAGCAGTTCTTC. It encodes CASSRSGTYNEQFF. Full variable domain (remainder filled in from reference TRBV7-9 and TRBJ2-1): DTGVSQNPRHKITKRGQNVTFRCDPISEHNRLYWYRQTLGQGPEFLTYFQNEAQLEKSRLLSDRFSAERPKGSFSTLEIQRTEQGDSAMYLCASSRSGTYNEQFFGPGTRLTVL.

The genes are TRBV27 and TRBJ2-7; maybe TRBD2 (7 bases). The CDR3 sequence is 14 residues long. The germline V gene encodes CDR1 MNHEY and CDR2 SMNVEV (reference sequence). V lost 5 bases and J 3 bases, leaving 14 bases between the germline ends. The CDR3 here is CASSTTGGHYEQYF. The CDR3 bases are TGTGCCAGCAGTACCACGGGGGGACACTACGAGCAGTACTTC.

This chain joins TRBV27 and TRBJ2-7; D is perhaps TRBD2 (7 bases). This CDR3 contains 16 residues. Germline CDR1 MNHEY, CDR2 SMNVEV (reference sequence). The V gene lost 5 bases and the J gene lost 1 base, with 18 bases spanning the gap. CDR3 sequence reads: CASSPHIRGGSYEQYF. The CDR3 bases are TGTGCCAGCAGTCCACATATAAGGGGGGGATCCTACGAGCAGTACTTC.

The V call is TRBV29-1, the J call TRBJ1-1; D unresolved. Germline V gene sequence: CDR1 SQVTM, CDR2 ANQGSEA. The CDR3 consists of 13 residues. Trimming pared 5 bases from V and 3 bases from J, leaving 13 bases between. CDR3 DNA sequence: TGCAGCGTTATCCACGTCGGGGACACTGAAGCTTTCTTT. Translation: CSVIHVGDTEAFF.

The chain links TRBV7-9 to TRBJ1-1; 7 positions match TRBD1. The germline V gene encodes CDR1 SEHNR and CDR2 FQNEAQ (reference sequence). V shed 1 base and J 11 bases; nucleotides not matched to a gene: 4. CDR3 length: 12 amino acids. The CDR3 region has the DNA TGTGCCAGCAGCTTAGGGGACAGCGGGGCTTTCTTT. This sequence encodes CASSLGDSGAFF. The full variable domain, in which reference TRBV7-9 and TRBJ1-1 provide the parts outside the CDR3, is DTGVSQNPRHKITKRGQNVTFRCDPISEHNRLYWYRQTLGQGPEFLTYFQNEAQLEKSRLLSDRFSAERPKGSFSTLEIQRTEQGDSAMYLCASSLGDSGAFFGQGTRLTVV.

Regarding this clone: This same CDR3 is encoded by further DNA sequences in the sample. The chain links TRBV6-5 to TRBJ2-7; 9 bases are shared with TRBD1. The germline CDR1 and CDR2 sequences are MNHEY and SVGAGI. The V gene end was trimmed by 3 bases and the J gene end by 2 bases; junction bases not matched to a gene: 5. The CDR3 has 15 residues. The CDR3 DNA is TGTGCCAGCAGTTATAGACAGGGGGGGCCCTACGAGCAGTACTTC. This translates into CASSYRQGGPYEQYF.

The gene calls are TRBV5-4 and TRBJ1-3, with D unresolved. Looked up from germline, CDR1 is SGHNT and CDR2 is YYREEE (reference sequence). V lost 1 base and J 0 bases, leaving 8 bases between the germline ends. This CDR3 comprises 15 residues. The CDR3 reads CASSLWAISGNTIYF. In DNA, the CDR3 is TGTGCCAGCAGCTTGTGGGCGATCTCTGGAAACACCATATATTTT.

This clone was found once. The chain joins TRBV29-1 to TRBJ1-1, with 7 bases aligning to TRBD1. V gave up 2 bases and J gave up 6 bases; unmatched junction bases: 9. The CDR3 consists of 14 residues. Germline V gene sequence: CDR1 SQVTM, CDR2 ANQGSEA. The CDR3 loop is CSVELGRGSAEAFF. The CDR3 nucleotides read TGCAGCGTTGAATTGGGCAGGGGGTCAGCTGAAGCTTTCTTT.